One sample yielded the 23 T cell receptor beta chains listed below, sequenced in a study of T-cell reconstitution after alpha-beta-depleted transplantation in children. Molecular barcoding with unique molecular identifiers was used for the TCRbeta library. TCRdb analysed the PCR reads with MiXCR anew, one entry per CDR3 protein. The sample contains about 280,000 distinct CDR3 sequences, approximately 10% of which appear only once. The input for sequencing was peripheral blood, taken 180 days after TCRalphabeta/CD19-depleted stem cell transplant. These receptors all stem from a male patient aged 2 to 9 who had a stem cell transplant for chronic granulomatous disease, so the T cells may come from the graft donor.

To note about this clonotype: Possible read error: a much larger clone is one base away. This chain links TRBV5-1 with TRBJ2-1; 8 bases agree with TRBD2. Germline V gene data show CDR1 as SGHRS and CDR2 as YFSETQ. The CDR3 covers 16 residues. CDR3 in amino acids: CTSSFLAGSTYNEQFF. The DNA for the CDR3 is TGCACCAGCAGCTTCCTAGCGGGTTCCACCTACAATGAGCAGTTCTTC.

The chain combines TRBV6-1 with TRBJ1-3, with D hard to call. Germline assignment: CDR1 MNHNS and CDR2 SASEGT. The CDR3 extends over 19 amino acids. The V end lost 5 bases, the J end lost 0 bases, and 23 bases lay between the germline ends. Here the CDR3 reads CASSPAFRRARGSGNTIYF. The CDR3 DNA follows: TGTGCCAGCAGTCCCGCTTTTCGGAGGGCGCGGGGCTCTGGAAACACCATATATTTT.

In DNA form, the CDR3 reads TGTGCCAGCAGTTTATCGCCTAGCGGGAGGAGGACCCAGTACTTC. Amino acids: CASSLSPSGRRTQYF. V gene TRBV27 combines with J gene TRBJ2-5, with TRBD2 matching 11 bases. Trimming took 0 bases from V and 7 from J; bases not matched to a gene: 4. The CDR3 spans 15 residues. The germline CDR1 and CDR2 sequences are MNHEY and SMNVEV (reference sequence).

This clonotype has ten or more counts. The rearrangement uses TRBV11-2 and TRBJ2-5, with 11 bases fitting TRBD2. This CDR3 has 14 residues. Germline CDR1 is SGHAT and CDR2 is FQNNGV. V was clipped by 1 base and J by 7 bases; unmatched bases: 2. This CDR3 reads CASSLGTSGGTQYF. The CDR3 DNA is TGTGCCAGCAGCTTAGGAACTAGCGGGGGGACCCAGTACTTC.

This clonotype was detected ten times or more. The rearrangement joins TRBV13 to TRBJ2-7, with D hard to call. This CDR3 comprises 14 residues. Germline V CDR1 and CDR2: PRHDT, FYEKMQ (reference sequence). Deletions cut 1 base from V and 2 bases from J, with 9 bases between. This CDR3 reads CASSLAGAAYEQYF. In nucleotides, the CDR3 is TGTGCCAGCAGCTTAGCTGGAGCTGCCTACGAGCAGTACTTC.

The chain carries TRBV18 and TRBJ1-5; maybe TRBD1 (6 bases). Germline loops: CDR1 KGHSH, CDR2 LQKENI. This CDR3 has 14 residues. The V end was cut by 3 bases, the J end by 5 bases, with 11 bases between. In DNA form, the CDR3 reads TGTGCCAGCTCACCGTTCAGGGGATATCAGCCCCAGCATTTT. Protein product: CASSPFRGYQPQHF.

This clonotype has ten or more counts. The chain recombines TRBV4-3 with TRBJ2-2, with D possibly TRBD1 on 6 matching bases. Trimming took 1 base from V and 0 from J, leaving 15 bases between them. The CDR3 is 18 amino acids. In germline, CDR1 is LGHNA, CDR2 YSLEER. The CDR3 DNA follows: TGCGCCAGCAGCCAAGTCGCCACAGGGTCTGCGAACACCGGGGAGCTGTTTTTT. This translates into CASSQVATGSANTGELFF.

This chain joins TRBV27 and TRBJ2-1, with D perhaps TRBD1 (6 bases). Between the trimmed V and J ends, which lost 3 bases and 6 bases, there was a span of 15 bases. The CDR3 has 15 residues. Germline V gene sequence: CDR1 MNHEY, CDR2 SMNVEV (reference sequence). The chain's CDR3 is CASSFPGQNFNEQFF. The CDR3 DNA follows: TGTGCCAGCAGTTTCCCGGGACAAAATTTCAATGAGCAGTTCTTC.

There are many counts of this clonotype. The chain joins TRBV9 to TRBJ2-3; D unresolved. Germline V CDR1 and CDR2: SGDLS, YYNGEE. The germline V and J ends were trimmed by 1 base and 0 bases, with 12 bases remaining between them. The CDR3 sequence is 16 residues long. This CDR3 reads CASSVYDGPSTDTQYF. The CDR3, as DNA: TGTGCCAGCAGCGTATATGACGGCCCCAGCACAGATACGCAGTATTTT.

A note on this clonotype: Mismatch with germline at one junction end may stem from a read error. This chain uses TRBV29-1 with TRBJ2-5; TRBD1 or TRBD2 may be the D gene (7 bases each). This CDR3 comprises 12 residues. The germline V gene encodes CDR1 SQVTM and CDR2 ANQGSEA. The CDR3 here is CSARGGGETQSF. CDR3 DNA: TGCAGCGCCAGGGGGGGTGGAGAGACCCAGTCCTTC. The full variable domain, with the rest looked up from reference TRBV29-1 and TRBJ2-5, is SAVISQKPSRDICQRGTSLTIQCQVDSQVTMMFWYRQQPGQSLTLIATANQGSEATYESGFVIDKFPISRPNLTFSTLTVSNMSPEDSSIYLCSARGGGETQSFGPGTRLLVL.

The chain combines TRBV18 with TRBJ2-2; a possible D gene is TRBD1 (5 bases). This CDR3 has 15 residues. Trimming took 6 bases from V and 3 from J, leaving 14 bases between them. The germline V gene has CDR1 KGHSH and CDR2 LQKENI. CDR3 protein: CASSGPITDTGELFF. CDR3 sequence (DNA): TGTGCCAGCTCGGGGCCTATTACGGACACCGGGGAGCTGTTTTTT.

This clonotype was seen repeatedly, ten times or more. The chain links TRBV20-1 to TRBJ2-7; D is undetermined. Germline CDR1 DFQATT, CDR2 SNEGSKA (reference sequence). The CDR3 extends over 12 amino acids. Deletions cut 0 bases from V and 3 bases from J, with 6 bases between. The CDR3 bases are TGCAGTGCTAGAGATGACCGCTACGAGCAGTACTTC. Protein: CSARDDRYEQYF.

The table lists this clonotype with many counts. The chain carries TRBV29-1 and TRBJ1-2; D remains ambiguous. The germline V gene encodes CDR1 SQVTM and CDR2 ANQGSEA. The germline V and J ends were trimmed by 3 bases and 4 bases, with 9 bases remaining between them. The CDR3 spans 12 residues. DNA of the CDR3: TGCAGCGTTGAGCGGGAAATCTATGGCTACACCTTC. Encoded protein: CSVEREIYGYTF.

This clonotype was counted ten times or more. The chain employs TRBV28 and TRBJ2-4, with D perhaps matching TRBD1 or TRBD2 (6 bases each). Germline V gives CDR1 MDHEN, CDR2 SYDVKM. V lost 4 bases to trimming and J lost 1 base, with 11 bases between them. The CDR3 is 15 residues long. The CDR3 spells CASSWGAKAKNIQYF. The CDR3 region has the DNA TGTGCCAGCAGTTGGGGGGCTAAGGCCAAAAACATTCAGTACTTC.

The table lists this clonotype with many counts. J is TRBJ2-1 and V is TRBV4-2; weak D call: TRBD2 (5 bases). The CDR3 consists of 15 residues. Trimming left V 3 bases short and J 3 bases short, with 12 bases between. Germline loops: CDR1 LGHNA, CDR2 YNFKEQ. CDR3 amino acids: CASSHTTSNYNEQFF. The DNA of the CDR3 is TGTGCCAGCAGCCACACAACTAGTAACTACAATGAGCAGTTCTTC.

This clonotype was found many times. This chain uses TRBV27 with TRBJ2-7; the D gene is possibly TRBD1 (5 bases). Germline V gene sequence: CDR1 MNHEY, CDR2 SMNVEV (reference sequence). The CDR3 consists of 13 residues. The ends were cut back, 3 bases at V and 3 bases at J, with 9 bases in the middle. The CDR3 protein is CASSFGHHYEQYF. For the CDR3, the DNA is TGTGCCAGCAGTTTTGGACACCACTACGAGCAGTACTTC.

This clonotype was recorded at least ten times. The V and J genes are TRBV28 and TRBJ2-5, with D possibly called TRBD1 or TRBD2 (6 bases each). CDR1 is MDHEN and CDR2 is SYDVKM in the germline V gene. CDR3 size: 16 residues. Trimming removed 4 bases from V and 6 bases from J, with 21 bases in between. CDR3 sequence (DNA): TGTGCCAGCAGTTCCCATGTGACCGGGGGCGTAAAGACCCAGTACTTC. Protein: CASSSHVTGGVKTQYF.

This clonotype was seen a handful of times. This chain links TRBV5-1 with TRBJ2-3; the match to TRBD2 covers 9 bases. Germline loops: CDR1 SGHRS, CDR2 YFSETQ. CDR3 length: 15 amino acids. With 4 bases clipped from V and 5 bases from J, the junction kept 8 bases outside the gene matches. The CDR3 DNA reads as TGCGCCAGCAGCCGGACTAGCGAATTGGGAGATACGCAGTATTTT. This translates into CASSRTSELGDTQYF.

This clonotype has a count of ten or more. The chain has TRBV12-3 or TRBV12-4 and TRBJ2-5, with D unresolved. The length of the CDR3 is 14 residues. V lost 4 bases and J lost 0, with 9 bases in between. The CDR3 nucleotides read TGTGCCAGCAGTTATCGCCGGAACCAAGAGACCCAGTACTTC. As protein: CASSYRRNQETQYF.

This clonotype was seen at least ten times. The genes are TRBV5-6 and TRBJ2-4, with TRBD2 as a possible D gene (6 bases). Trimming cost V 4 bases and J 6 bases, with 17 bases left between them. This CDR3 contains 15 residues. Germline V gene data show CDR1 as SGHDT and CDR2 as YYEEEE. The CDR3 DNA reads as TGTGCCAGCAGCCGAGACCCTGTGGGGGGAAACATTCAGTACTTC. Its translation: CASSRDPVGGNIQYF.

In this sample, this clonotype turned up many times. The V call is TRBV7-9, the J call TRBJ2-7, with 9 bases lining up with TRBD1. The junction had 4 bases not matched to a gene; V was cut back by 5 bases and J by 2 bases. Per germline, CDR1 SEHNR and CDR2 FQNEAQ (reference sequence). This CDR3 is built from 14 residues. Written as DNA, the CDR3 is TGTGCCAGCAGCCGCGGGACAGGGCCCTACGAGCAGTACTTC. Translating gives CASSRGTGPYEQYF. Complete variable domain (other parts from reference TRBV7-9 and TRBJ2-7): DTGVSQNPRHKITKRGQNVTFRCDPISEHNRLYWYRQTLGQGPEFLTYFQNEAQLEKSRLLSDRFSAERPKGSFSTLEIQRTEQGDSAMYLCASSRGTGPYEQYFGPGTRLTVT.

This clonotype was counted many times. V is TRBV10-3 and J is TRBJ2-5, with D possibly matching TRBD2 (6 bases). The germline V gene has CDR1 ENHRY and CDR2 SYGVKD. Trimming took 6 bases from V and 3 from J, leaving 14 bases between them. This CDR3 has 14 residues. The CDR3 loop reads CAIREGLPKETQYF. CDR3 in DNA: TGTGCCATCAGGGAGGGACTGCCAAAAGAGACCCAGTACTTC.

This clonotype appeared many times. In DNA form, the CDR3 reads TGCAGCGTTGGGGGACAGGGACCCAGCCCGAACACAGATACGCAGTATTTT. Translating gives CSVGGQGPSPNTDTQYF. This chain joins TRBV29-1 and TRBJ2-3; TRBD1 aligns across 9 bases. This CDR3 has 17 amino acids. Germline V CDR1 and CDR2: SQVTM, ANQGSEA. V shed 4 bases, J shed 2 bases, and the junction held 13 bases outside the gene matches.